The 32 T cell receptor beta chains given below trace back to one sample, sequenced in a study of shared T cell receptors in the human thymus. Measured with immunoSEQ multiplex PCR; TCRdb has only the in-frame clones, and not every one. Of some 760,000 clones listed, around 85% are singletons. In addition, the sample was reused for a study of human thymus T cells.

Specimen: thymocytes. The source is a girl less than two years old with a congenital heart defect.

The chain combines TRBV4-3 with TRBJ1-2, with 7 bases fitting TRBD1. Germline CDR1 LGHNA, CDR2 YSLEER. Trimming cost V 6 bases and J 1 base; bases outside gene matches: 14. The CDR3 sequence is 17 residues long. The CDR3 nucleotides are TGCGCCAGCAGGCCTAACCGGGACAGCTCCCTTAACTATGGCTACACCTTC. Its translation: CASRPNRDSSLNYGYTF.

The chain carries TRBV5-6 and TRBJ1-2, with D uncertain. CDR3 length: 15 residues. Trimming left V 1 base short and J 4 bases short, with 14 bases between. Looked up from germline, CDR1 is SGHDT and CDR2 is YYEEEE. The CDR3 sequence: CASSLRRGNRYGYTF. The CDR3 DNA is TGTGCCAGCAGCTTGCGGCGAGGGAACCGCTATGGCTACACCTTC. The variable domain in full, completed from reference TRBV5-6 and TRBJ1-2, reads DAGVTQSPTHLIKTRGQQVTLRCSPKSGHDTVSWYQQALGQGPQFIFQYYEEEERQRGNFPDRFSGHQFPNYSSELNVNALLLGDSALYLCASSLRRGNRYGYTFGSGTRLTVV.

V usage is TRBV6-5 and J usage is TRBJ1-4; a weak D match, TRBD1 (6 bases). The CDR3 covers 14 residues. Trimming left V 6 bases short and J 8 bases short, with 16 bases between. Per germline, CDR1 MNHEY and CDR2 SVGAGI. DNA for the CDR3: TGTGCCAGCAGCCGGGACAATCGGGGAGAAAAACTGTTTTTT. Translated: CASSRDNRGEKLFF.

The chain carries TRBV27 and TRBJ1-3; no firm D call. The CDR3 is made up of 16 amino acids. Germline loops: CDR1 MNHEY, CDR2 SMNVEV (reference sequence). V shed 9 bases and J shed 0 bases, with 18 bases lying between them. In nucleotides, the CDR3 is TGTGCCAGTGGGAGAGGAGACCTCTTCTCTGGAAACACCATATATTTT. Amino acids: CASGRGDLFSGNTIYF.

This clone showed up just once. This rearrangement joins TRBV28 to TRBJ1-2; 7 bases fit TRBD1. Germline V gene sequence: CDR1 MDHEN, CDR2 SYDVKM. The J segment lost 4 bases and the V segment lost 6 bases, leaving 8 bases of the junction unmatched. This CDR3 comprises 14 residues. The DNA for the CDR3 is TGTGCCAGCAGCCCTCTCAGGGGGGCCTATGGCTACACCTTC. Amino acids: CASSPLRGAYGYTF.

CDR3 loop: CASSEARGWAGLRQETQYF. The CDR3, as DNA: TGTGCCAGCAGTGAAGCAAGAGGTTGGGCAGGGCTTCGCCAAGAGACCCAGTACTTC. The chain joins TRBV6-1 to TRBJ2-5; tentative D call: TRBD1 (5 bases). Deletions cut 0 bases from V and 1 base from J, with 21 bases between. The CDR3 covers 19 residues. The germline V gene has CDR1 MNHNS and CDR2 SASEGT.

The chain recombines TRBV9 with TRBJ2-2; TRBD1 agrees at 10 bases. This CDR3 is built from 17 residues. Germline CDR1 reads SGDLS; CDR2 reads YYNGEE. V dropped 2 bases and J dropped 3; count of bases not matched to a gene: 7. CDR3 amino acids: CASSVRDRGLYTGELFF. The CDR3, as DNA: TGTGCCAGCAGCGTTCGAGACAGGGGGCTGTACACCGGGGAGCTGTTTTTT. Full variable domain (outside the CDR3, taken from reference TRBV9 and TRBJ2-2): DSGVTQTPKHLITATGQRVTLRCSPRSGDLSVYWYQQSLDQGLQFLIQYYNGEERAKGNILERFSAQQFPDLHSELNLSSLELGDSALYFCASSVRDRGLYTGELFFGEGSRLTVL.

In nucleotides, the CDR3 is TGTGCCAGCAGCCCGGACAGGGGGGACACTGAAGCTTTCTTT. Encoded protein: CASSPDRGDTEAFF. This rearrangement joins TRBV27 to TRBJ1-1; 10 nucleotides match TRBD1. V lost 6 bases to trimming and J lost 3 bases; unmatched junction nucleotides: 4. Germline V gene sequence: CDR1 MNHEY, CDR2 SMNVEV (reference sequence). The CDR3 loop spans 14 amino acids.

The gene calls are TRBV10-2 and TRBJ2-7; D is undetermined. Trimming removed 2 bases from V and 6 bases from J, with 8 bases in between. Germline loops: CDR1 WSHSY, CDR2 SAAADI. The CDR3 has 12 amino acids. The CDR3, as DNA: TGCGCCAGCAGTGAGGTTCATCCCGAGCAGTACTTC. This codes for CASSEVHPEQYF.

V and J are TRBV6-1 and TRBJ2-5; unclear D gene. This CDR3 is built from 14 residues. CDR1 MNHNS and CDR2 SASEGT come from the germline V gene. Trimming removed 3 bases from V and 2 bases from J, with 10 bases in between. The CDR3 loop reads CASSEFYRQETQYF. DNA for the CDR3: TGTGCCAGCAGTGAGTTTTACAGACAAGAGACCCAGTACTTC.

This clone occurred a few times. V and J are TRBV2 and TRBJ2-2, with 8 bases aligning to TRBD1. The CDR3 sequence is 15 residues long. The germline V gene has CDR1 SNHLY and CDR2 FYNNEI. After removal of 6 bases from V and 6 bases from J, the junction contained 9 bases not matched to a gene. As DNA, the CDR3 is TGTGCCAGCAGGCCCGACAGGGGTGGTCCCGGGGAGCTGTTTTTT. It is translated as CASRPDRGGPGELFF.

The chain couples TRBV5-6 to TRBJ2-7; D might be TRBD1 (5 bases). Germline values: CDR1 SGHDT, CDR2 YYEEEE. The CDR3 sequence is 15 residues long. V was pared by 4 bases and J by 2 bases, with 16 bases between. CDR3 in DNA: TGTGCCAGCAGCGATGGACACCCCATCCCCTACGAGCAGTACTTC. Translation gives CASSDGHPIPYEQYF.

This CDR3 is CASGLVPGGSYNEQFF. In DNA, the CDR3 is TGTGCTAGTGGTTTGGTACCAGGGGGTTCCTACAATGAGCAGTTCTTC. The V and J genes are TRBV12-5 and TRBJ2-1; 7 bases are a match to TRBD1. The CDR3 extends over 16 amino acids. V lost 0 bases to trimming and J lost 1 base; unmatched junction nucleotides: 3. The germline gives CDR1 LGHNT, CDR2 FRNRAP.

This clone was seen a few times. V usage is TRBV27 and J usage is TRBJ1-3; D gene uncertain. The CDR3 contains 14 residues. The V gene's germline CDR1 is MNHEY and CDR2 SMNVEV (reference sequence). Trimming took off 4 bases at V and 0 bases at J, with 7 bases between the two ends. DNA of the CDR3: TGTGCCAGCAGTTCCAGCGCCTCTGGAAACACCATATATTTT. The encoded protein is CASSSSASGNTIYF.

The chain uses TRBV14 and TRBJ2-1; 9 bases line up with TRBD1. CDR1 and CDR2 (germline): SGHDN, FVKESK. V gave up 0 bases and J gave up 8 bases; unmatched junction bases: 5. The CDR3 is made up of 15 amino acids. This chain's CDR3 is CASSQESRDRDEQFF. Here the CDR3 DNA reads TGTGCCAGCAGCCAAGAGTCCCGGGACAGGGATGAGCAGTTCTTC.

This chain uses TRBV7-8 with TRBJ1-1; D gene ambiguous. The length of the CDR3 is 14 residues. Germline V lookup: CDR1 SGHVS, CDR2 FQNEAQ. V lost 6 bases and J lost 4, with 15 bases in between. The CDR3 loop is CASSPARVATEAFF. CDR3 bases: TGTGCCAGCAGTCCGGCCCGGGTAGCCACTGAAGCTTTCTTT.

The V call is TRBV19, the J call TRBJ2-6; 8 nucleotides align to TRBD1. Unmatched junction bases numbered 5, after V lost 4 bases and J lost 0 bases. The CDR3 extends over 17 amino acids. In germline, CDR1 is LNHDA, CDR2 SQIVND (reference sequence). The CDR3 region has the DNA TGTGCCAGTAGTAGACAGGGGTTGCCCTCTGGGGCCAACGTCCTGACTTTC. Its protein is CASSRQGLPSGANVLTF.

The chain recombines TRBV4-2 with TRBJ2-1, with unresolved D. V was cut by 0 bases and J by 5 bases, with 14 bases left in between. CDR1 and CDR2 (germline): LGHNA, YNFKEQ. This CDR3 comprises 16 residues. The DNA of the CDR3 is TGTGCCAGCAGCCAAGATATCGCGGTCGAGAACAATGAGCAGTTCTTC. Protein sequence: CASSQDIAVENNEQFF.

The rearrangement joins TRBV6-5 to TRBJ1-1, with D uncertain. This CDR3 comprises 16 residues. Trimming left V 0 bases short and J 0 bases short, with 11 bases between. CDR1 is MNHEY, CDR2 SVGAGI, per germline. CDR3 amino acids: CASSYSVGEVNTEAFF. DNA for the CDR3: TGTGCCAGCAGTTACTCTGTAGGTGAGGTGAACACTGAAGCTTTCTTT.

A few counts support this clone. The CDR3 sequence: CASAGPAQGGFGGYTF. The CDR3 nucleotides read TGTGCCAGCGCGGGGCCCGCACAGGGGGGTTTCGGTGGCTACACCTTC. The gene calls are TRBV6-4 and TRBJ1-2, with 8 bases matching TRBD1. The CDR3 extends over 16 amino acids. Germline V lookup: CDR1 MRHNA, CDR2 SNTAGT. The V gene end was trimmed by 8 bases and the J gene end by 7 bases; junction bases not matched to a gene: 18.

J is TRBJ1-3 and V is TRBV4-1, with a tentative D call TRBD1 (5 bases). Germline CDR1 reads MGHRA; CDR2 reads YSYEKL. The V gene lost 2 bases and the J gene lost 4 bases, with 15 bases spanning the gap. The CDR3 runs to 16 residues. The CDR3 sequence: CASSQPREGWGNTIYF. In DNA, the CDR3 is TGCGCCAGCAGCCAACCCCGGGAGGGGTGGGGAAACACCATATATTTT.

The chain recombines TRBV4-2 with TRBJ1-5, with unresolved D. Trimming pared 0 bases from V and 4 bases from J, leaving 19 bases between. The germline V gene has CDR1 LGHNA and CDR2 YNFKEQ. CDR3 length equals 18 residues. The CDR3 is CASSQEMRRDTYNQPQHF. The CDR3 DNA is TGTGCCAGCAGCCAAGAAATGCGGAGGGATACTTATAATCAGCCCCAGCATTTT.

The chain links TRBV7-9 to TRBJ1-1; D unclear. From germline, CDR1 is SEHNR and CDR2 FQNEAQ (reference sequence). V lost 1 base, J lost 5 bases, and 23 bases lay in between. The CDR3 is 18 residues long. The CDR3 region is CASSLVLGSADRRTEAFF. For the CDR3, the DNA is TGTGCCAGCAGCTTAGTCTTGGGGAGCGCAGACCGGCGGACTGAAGCTTTCTTT.

This clone was picked up one time. The chain recombines TRBV4-1 with TRBJ2-2, with a weak D call TRBD2 (6 bases). V was pared by 0 bases and J by 0 bases, with 14 bases between. Germline V gene data show CDR1 as MGHRA and CDR2 as YSYEKL. The CDR3 sequence is 18 residues long. CDR3 DNA: TGCGCCAGCAGCCAAGACCCCGGCGGCGGGGCGAACACCGGGGAGCTGTTTTTT. It encodes CASSQDPGGGANTGELFF.

The sample holds a few counts of this clone. V usage is TRBV6-1 and J usage is TRBJ2-7, with D perhaps matching TRBD2 (7 bases). Germline loops: CDR1 MNHNS, CDR2 SASEGT. The CDR3 length is 15 residues. V lost 0 bases and J lost 2, with 11 bases in between. DNA for the CDR3: TGTGCCAGCAGTGAAGCGGGGGGGCTGGCCTACGAGCAGTACTTC. This gives the protein CASSEAGGLAYEQYF.

The CDR3 loop reads CASSYRPDRIIYTF. The DNA of the CDR3 is TGTGCCAGCAGCTACCGACCTGACAGGATCATCTACACCTTC. This chain connects TRBV6-5 to TRBJ1-2, with a possible D match to TRBD1 (6 bases). Between the trimmed V and J ends, which lost 6 bases and 10 bases, there was a span of 21 bases. The CDR3 consists of 14 residues. From germline, CDR1 is MNHEY and CDR2 SVGAGI.

The V and J genes are TRBV13 and TRBJ2-7, with D possibly matching TRBD2 (6 bases). From germline, CDR1 is PRHDT and CDR2 FYEKMQ (reference sequence). The CDR3 totals 13 residues. V lost 8 bases and J lost 2, with 13 bases in between. The CDR3, as DNA: TGTGCCAGCCAGGGCGGGGCCACCTACGAGCAGTACTTC. Residues: CASQGGATYEQYF.

The V gene is TRBV7-9, the J gene TRBJ2-5, with 7 bases identical to TRBD1. The germline CDR1 and CDR2 sequences are SEHNR and FQNEAQ (reference sequence). The CDR3 is made up of 18 amino acids. The ends lost 5 bases at V and 5 bases at J; junction bases unmatched: 20. CDR3 region: CASSKPTPDRAGWETQYF. CDR3 bases: TGTGCCAGCAGCAAACCAACGCCCGACAGGGCCGGTTGGGAGACCCAGTACTTC.

The chain links TRBV7-9 to TRBJ2-1; 7 nucleotides align to TRBD2. Germline assignment: CDR1 SEHNR and CDR2 FQNEAQ (reference sequence). J lost 5 bases, V lost 3 bases, and 4 bases had no gene match. The CDR3 sequence is 14 residues long. CDR3 nucleotide sequence: TGTGCCAGCAGCTTTGGAGGGAGGGACAATGAGCAGTTCTTC. Translated, it gives CASSFGGRDNEQFF.

The J gene is TRBJ1-5, the V gene TRBV19; 9 positions match TRBD1. From germline, CDR1 is LNHDA and CDR2 SQIVND (reference sequence). CDR3 size: 15 residues. The trim removed 4 bases at V and 6 bases at J, leaving 7 bases unmatched. CDR3 sequence reads: CASSRFGQGIQPQHF. CDR3 nucleotides: TGTGCCAGTAGTAGGTTTGGACAGGGGATTCAGCCCCAGCATTTT. The entire variable domain, with the rest obtained from reference TRBV19 and TRBJ1-5, is as follows: DGGITQSPKYLFRKEGQNVTLSCEQNLNHDAMYWYRQDPGQGLRLIYYSQIVNDFQKGDIAEGYSVSREKKESFPLTVTSAQKNPTAFYLCASSRFGQGIQPQHFGDGTRLSIL.

Concerning this clone itself: The conserved final phenylalanine or tryptophan is absent from the CDR3, which likely points to a read error. The DNA is omitted, as the CDR3 cannot be located on it reliably, and the CDR3 follows TCRdb's listing. This chain joins TRBV30 and TRBJ2-3; the table's D call of TRBD1 was not tested on the DNA. The germline V gene has CDR1 GTSNPN and CDR2 SVGIG (reference sequence). The CDR3 sequence runs 9 residues, both termini included. This CDR3 reads CACDLQGPE.

V is TRBV5-4 and J is TRBJ2-1, with 10 bases matching TRBD2. From germline, CDR1 is SGHNT and CDR2 YYREEE (reference sequence). V lost 6 bases to trimming and J lost 12 bases; unmatched junction nucleotides: 12. This CDR3 region has 14 residues. CDR3 coding DNA: TGTGCCAGCAATTCAGCGGGGGGGCCAATTGGGCAGTTCTTC. The encoded protein is CASNSAGGPIGQFF.